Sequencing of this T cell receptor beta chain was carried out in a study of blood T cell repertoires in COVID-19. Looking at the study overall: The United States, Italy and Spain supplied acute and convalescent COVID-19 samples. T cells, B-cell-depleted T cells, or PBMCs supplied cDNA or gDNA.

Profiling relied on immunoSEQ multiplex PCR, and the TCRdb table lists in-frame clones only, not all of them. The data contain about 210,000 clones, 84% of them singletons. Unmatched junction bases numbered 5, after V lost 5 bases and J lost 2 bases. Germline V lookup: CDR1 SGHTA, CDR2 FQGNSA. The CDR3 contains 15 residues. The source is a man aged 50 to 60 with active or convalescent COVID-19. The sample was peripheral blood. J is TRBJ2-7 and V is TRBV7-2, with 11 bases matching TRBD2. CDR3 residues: CASSKTSGDTYEQYF. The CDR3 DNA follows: TGTGCCAGCAGCAAGACTAGCGGGGATACCTACGAGCAGTACTTC.